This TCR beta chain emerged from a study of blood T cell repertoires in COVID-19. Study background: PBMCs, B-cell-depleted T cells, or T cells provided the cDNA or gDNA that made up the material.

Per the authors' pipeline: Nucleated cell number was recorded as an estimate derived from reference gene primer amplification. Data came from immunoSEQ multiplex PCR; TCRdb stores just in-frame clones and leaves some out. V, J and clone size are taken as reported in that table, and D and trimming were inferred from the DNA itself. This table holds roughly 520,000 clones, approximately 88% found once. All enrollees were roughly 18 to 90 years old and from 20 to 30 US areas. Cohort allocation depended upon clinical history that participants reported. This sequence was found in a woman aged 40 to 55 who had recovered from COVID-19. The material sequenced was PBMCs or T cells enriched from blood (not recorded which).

CDR3 coding DNA: TGCGCCAGCAGCCAACAGGGGATAAACGAGCAGTTCTTC. The encoded protein is CASSQQGINEQFF. The V gene is TRBV4-1, the J gene TRBJ2-1, with TRBD1 as a possible D gene (6 bases). Per germline, CDR1 MGHRA and CDR2 YSYEKL. Trimming shortened V by 2 bases and J by 10 bases, and 12 bases separated the two germline ends. The CDR3 has 13 residues.